This TCR beta chain was sequenced during a study of blood T cell repertoires in COVID-19. For the study at large: The cDNA or gDNA used as material had been derived from T cells, B-cell-depleted T cells, or PBMCs.

Sequencing used immunoSEQ multiplex PCR; TCRdb keeps in-frame clones, though not all of them. Altogether about 80,000 clones are present, around 83% being singletons, with the ten largest covering 35% to 40%. CDR1 SNHLY and CDR2 FYNNEI come from the germline V gene. This CDR3 is 16 amino acids long. V lost 7 bases to trimming and J lost 5 bases; unmatched junction nucleotides: 7. The V and J genes are TRBV2 and TRBJ2-2; 13 bases match TRBD2. Sequenced: peripheral blood. This TCR came from a woman in her seventies with acute or convalescent COVID-19. The CDR3 here is CASTRLAGGPTGELFF. The CDR3 DNA sequence: TGTGCCAGCACCCGACTAGCGGGAGGTCCTACCGGGGAGCTGTTTTTT.